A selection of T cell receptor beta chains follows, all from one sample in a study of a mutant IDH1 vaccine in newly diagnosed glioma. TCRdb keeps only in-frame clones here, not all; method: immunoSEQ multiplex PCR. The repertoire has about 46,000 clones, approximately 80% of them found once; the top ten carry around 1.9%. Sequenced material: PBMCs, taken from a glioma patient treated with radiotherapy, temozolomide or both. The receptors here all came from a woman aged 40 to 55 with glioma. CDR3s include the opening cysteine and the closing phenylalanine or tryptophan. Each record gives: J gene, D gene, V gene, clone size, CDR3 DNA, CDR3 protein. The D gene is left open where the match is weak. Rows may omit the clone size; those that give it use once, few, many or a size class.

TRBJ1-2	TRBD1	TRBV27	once	TGTGCCAGCAGATCCCACCGGGACAGGGCCTTGAACTACGACTATGGCTACACCTTC	CASRSHRDRALNYDYGYTF
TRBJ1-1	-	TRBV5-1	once	TGCGCCAGCAGCTTGGACGGGGAGTTGGCTGAAGCTTTCTTT	CASSLDGELAEAFF
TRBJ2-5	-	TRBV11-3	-	TGTGCCAGCAGCCCAGGGGGGTCTAGGGGGGAGACCCAGTACTTC	CASSPGGSRGETQYF
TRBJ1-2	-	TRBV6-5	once	TGTGCCAGCAGTTCGGGAGTCTACGGCTACACCTTC	CASSSGVYGYTF
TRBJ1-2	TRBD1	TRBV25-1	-	TGTGCCAGCTCGGACAGGGTTCTCTATGGCTACACCTTC	CASSDRVLYGYTF
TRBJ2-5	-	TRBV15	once	TGTGCCACCAGCAGAGGATCTTTGGCGGGAGAGACCCAGTACTTC	CATSRGSLAGETQYF
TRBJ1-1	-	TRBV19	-	TGTGCCAGTAGTATATCAGGGTTGACTGAAGCTTTCTTT	CASSISGLTEAFF
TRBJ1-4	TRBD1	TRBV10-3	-	TGTGCCATCGGGACAGGGAATCCAACTAATGAAAAACTGTTTTTT	CAIGTGNPTNEKLFF
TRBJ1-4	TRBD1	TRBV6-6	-	TGTGCCAGCAGTTTATCGGGACAGGTCAATGAAAAACTGTTTTTT	CASSLSGQVNEKLFF
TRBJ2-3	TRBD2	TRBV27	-	TGTGCCAGCAGTGTACTAGCGGGGGGCAGCACAGATACGCAGTATTTT	CASSVLAGGSTDTQYF
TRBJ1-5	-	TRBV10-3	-	TGTGCCATCAGTGAGCGTGGGGGAACGCAGCCCCAGCATTTT	CAISERGGTQPQHF
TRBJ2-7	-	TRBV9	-	TGTGCCAGCAGCGTAGTGGGGACGCCTTTGGACGAGCAGTACTTC	CASSVVGTPLDEQYF
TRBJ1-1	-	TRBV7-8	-	TGTGCCAGCAGCTTAGTGGGGGACACTGAAGCTTTCTTT	CASSLVGDTEAFF
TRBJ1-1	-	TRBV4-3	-	TGCGCCAGCAGCCAAGATGCAGGAATTGGGACTGAAGCTTTCTTT	CASSQDAGIGTEAFF
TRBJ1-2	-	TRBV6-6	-	TGTGCCAGCAGGCTCCCGTCCATCGACACCGGCTACACCTTC	CASRLPSIDTGYTF
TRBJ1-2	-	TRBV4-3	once	TGCGCCAGCAGCCAAGTCACCCTTACGTCTACCGGCTACACCTTC	CASSQVTLTSTGYTF
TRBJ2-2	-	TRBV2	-	TGTGCCAGCAGTGACCGGGTTGGCACCGGGGAGCTGTTTTTT	CASSDRVGTGELFF
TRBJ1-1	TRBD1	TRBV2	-	TGTGCCAGCAGGCCCGGGACAGGGGCTTGGGGCACTGAAGCTTTCTTT	CASRPGTGAWGTEAFF
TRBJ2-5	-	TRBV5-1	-	TGCGCCAGCAGCTGGGTGGGGGGAAAAGAGACCCAGTACTTC	CASSWVGGKETQYF
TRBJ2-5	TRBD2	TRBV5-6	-	TGTGCCAGCAGCTATGGACTAGCGGGGGGCCAAGAGACCCAGTACTTC	CASSYGLAGGQETQYF
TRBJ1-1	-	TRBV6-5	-	TGTGCCAGCAGACAGGGAGACACTGAAGCTTTCTTT	CASRQGDTEAFF
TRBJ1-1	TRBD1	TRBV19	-	TGTGCCAGTATTACGGGACAGGGGAACACTGAAGCTTTCTTT	CASITGQGNTEAFF
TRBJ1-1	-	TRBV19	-	TGTGCCAGTAGCATGGGGGCACAGCCGAACACTGAAGCTTTCTTT	CASSMGAQPNTEAFF
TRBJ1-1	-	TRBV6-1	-	TGTGCCAGCTTTAGGCGAAGCATGAACACTGAAGCTTTCTTT	CASFRRSMNTEAFF
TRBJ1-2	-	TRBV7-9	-	TGTGCCAGCAGCCTCGCCGACAGGTCCTACACCTTC	CASSLADRSYTF
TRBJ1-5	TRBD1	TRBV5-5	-	TGTGCCAGCAGCTGGAGCCAGGGGGCCTATAGCAATCAGCCCCAGCATTTT	CASSWSQGAYSNQPQHF
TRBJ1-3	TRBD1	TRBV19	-	TGTGCCACCCACGCCGGGACAGCCTTTTCCGGAAACACCATATATTTT	CATHAGTAFSGNTIYF
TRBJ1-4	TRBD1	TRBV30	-	TGTGCCTGGGGGGACAGGGGCCGGGAAAAACTGTTTTTT	CAWGDRGREKLFF
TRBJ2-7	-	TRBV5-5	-	TGTGCCAGCAGCTTGGTTGTTCCGGGGTACGAGCAGTACTTC	CASSLVVPGYEQYF
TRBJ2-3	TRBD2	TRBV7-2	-	TGTGCCAGCAGCTCTAGCGGGGGGGCAGATACGCAGTATTTT	CASSSSGGADTQYF
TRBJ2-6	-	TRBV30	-	TGTGCCTGGACCATGGGACGGAGCTCTGGGGCCAACGTCCTGACTTTC	CAWTMGRSSGANVLTF
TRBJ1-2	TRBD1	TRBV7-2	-	TGTGCCAGCAGTCTAGACAGGGTAGCTAACTATGGCTACACCTTC	CASSLDRVANYGYTF
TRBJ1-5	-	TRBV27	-	TGTGCCAGCAGTTCTCAGGGAGCAAATCAGCCCCAGCATTTT	CASSSQGANQPQHF
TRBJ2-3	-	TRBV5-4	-	TGTGCCAGCAGCTTGTTTCCAGGGAACACAGATACGCAGTATTTT	CASSLFPGNTDTQYF
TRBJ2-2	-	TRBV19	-	TGTGCCAGTAGTATAGATCTGGGCTATAGGTATACCGGGGAGCTGTTTTTT	CASSIDLGYRYTGELFF
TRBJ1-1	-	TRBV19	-	TGTGCCAGTAGTATAGCTCTCGCGGAAACTGAAGCTTTCTTT	CASSIALAETEAFF
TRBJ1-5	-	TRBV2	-	TGTGCCAGCAGTGGGGGAGGGTTTCAGCCCCAGCATTTT	CASSGGGFQPQHF
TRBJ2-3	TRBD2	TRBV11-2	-	TGTGCCAGCAGCTCTTTAGCGGGGGGGCGGGGAGATACGCAGTATTTT	CASSSLAGGRGDTQYF
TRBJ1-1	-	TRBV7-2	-	TGTGCCAGCAGCTTCAGGTGGGGAGACACTGAAGCTTTCTTT	CASSFRWGDTEAFF
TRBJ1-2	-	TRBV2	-	TGTGCCAGCAGTGCCGGGGCTACGAACTATGGCTACACCTTC	CASSAGATNYGYTF
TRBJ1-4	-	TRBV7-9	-	TGTGCCAGCAGCTCAGAGACCTCTCGGAGAGAAAAACTGTTTTTT	CASSSETSRREKLFF